This T cell receptor beta chain derives from a study of cytomegalovirus exposure and HLA in healthy donors. The CDR3 covers 13 residues. The V gene end was trimmed by 7 bases and the J gene end by 2 bases; junction bases not matched to a gene: 5. Germline CDR1 is MNHEY and CDR2 is SVGAGI. This clone appeared once. PCR employed 60 Vbeta and 13 Jbeta primers. Sequencing was performed with immunoSEQ multiplex PCR; in TCRdb, only in-frame clones are kept and a portion is missing. The table records about 240,000 clones, around 81% of them present only once. The chain recombines TRBV6-5 with TRBJ2-7, with 7 bases lining up with TRBD2. This receptor was identified in a woman aged 60-75 years in good health and CMV-seropositive. Material for sequencing was PBMCs. The CDR3, as DNA: TGTGCCAGCACGAGCGGGACCACCTACGAGCAGTACTTC. Its translation: CASTSGTTYEQYF.